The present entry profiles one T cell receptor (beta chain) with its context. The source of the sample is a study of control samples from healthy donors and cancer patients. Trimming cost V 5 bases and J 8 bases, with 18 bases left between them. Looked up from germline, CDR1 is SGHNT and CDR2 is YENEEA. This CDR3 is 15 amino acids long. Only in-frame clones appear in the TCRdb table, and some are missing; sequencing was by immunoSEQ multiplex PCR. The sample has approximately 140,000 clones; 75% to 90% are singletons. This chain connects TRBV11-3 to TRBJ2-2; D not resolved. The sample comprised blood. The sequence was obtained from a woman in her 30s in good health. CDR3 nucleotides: TGTGCCAGCAGCCCCCCGAAGGCGGCCGCAGGGGAGCTGTTTTTT. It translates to CASSPPKAAAGELFF.